This is a list of T cell receptor beta chains from one sample in a study of cytomegalovirus exposure and HLA in healthy donors. TCRdb's copy holds only in-frame clones and misses some; the assay was immunoSEQ multiplex PCR. The data hold 130,000 or so clones, with 80% to 90% observed a single time. Material for sequencing was PBMCs. These receptors were collected from a woman aged 18-29 years in good health and CMV-seronegative. Each CDR3 is given with its conserved first and last residue. Each record gives: D gene, clone size, V gene, J gene, CDR3 protein, CDR3 DNA. D genes are given only for firm matches. A row's size may be missing; if present it is once, few, many or a size class.

>TRBD1|NA|TRBV28|TRBJ2-3
CASRSDRGPTDTQYF
TGTGCCAGCAGGTCCGACAGGGGGCCCACAGATACGCAGTATTTT
>TRBD1|NA|TRBV30|TRBJ2-5
CAWSDWRLDRDSETQYF
TGTGCCTGGAGTGATTGGCGGTTGGACAGGGATTCAGAGACCCAGTACTTC
>TRBD1|once|TRBV27|TRBJ1-4
CASSPERTGGSEKLFF
TGTGCCAGCAGTCCGGAACGGACAGGGGGAAGTGAAAAACTGTTTTTT
>NA|NA|TRBV2|TRBJ2-2
CASKLGGGKTGELFF
TGTGCCAGCAAACTGGGTGGGGGGAAGACCGGGGAGCTGTTTTTT
>TRBD1|NA|TRBV7-8|TRBJ2-3
CASSPRGTGRTDTQYF
TGTGCCAGCAGCCCTAGGGGGACAGGGAGGACAGATACGCAGTATTTT
>NA|NA|TRBV5-6|TRBJ1-2
CASRNRDYNNYGYTF
TGTGCCAGCAGGAACAGGGACTACAATAACTATGGCTACACCTTC
>TRBD1|NA|TRBV5-4|TRBJ2-5
CASSPWTGEETQYF
TGTGCCAGCAGCCCCTGGACAGGAGAAGAGACCCAGTACTTC
>TRBD1|NA|TRBV30|TRBJ2-5
CAWSAGQGRTETQYF
TGTGCCTGGAGTGCCGGACAGGGACGAACCGAGACCCAGTACTTC
>NA|NA|TRBV25-1|TRBJ1-3
CASSRTAGNTIYF
TGTGCCAGCAGCCGGACAGCTGGAAACACCATATATTTT
>NA|NA|TRBV6-5|TRBJ1-5
CASSYSSSDQPQHF
TGTGCCAGCAGTTACTCGAGTTCGGATCAGCCCCAGCATTTT
>TRBD1|NA|TRBV9|TRBJ2-2
CASSVEGTGRPNTGELFF
TGTGCCAGCAGCGTAGAAGGGACAGGGAGACCGAACACCGGGGAGCTGTTTTTT
>TRBD2|NA|TRBV27|TRBJ2-1
CASSSEIPGTSGRGSRQQFF
TGTGCCAGCAGCTCCGAGATACCAGGGACTAGCGGGAGGGGGAGCCGTCAGCAGTTCTTC
>NA|NA|TRBV7-3|TRBJ2-7
CASSWDGRGEQYF
TGTGCCAGCAGCTGGGACGGAAGGGGGGAGCAGTACTTC
>NA|NA|TRBV27|TRBJ2-2
CASSLLVGSGELFF
TGTGCCAGCAGTTTATTGGTGGGCAGCGGGGAGCTGTTTTTT
>NA|NA|TRBV5-1|TRBJ1-1
CASSPAGTLNTEAFF
TGCGCCAGCAGCCCGGCCGGGACACTGAACACTGAAGCTTTCTTT
>TRBD1|once|TRBV28|TRBJ1-2
CASSLRTGARRGYTF
TGTGCCAGCAGTTTACGGACAGGGGCCAGGAGAGGCTACACCTTC
>TRBD1|NA|TRBV7-6|TRBJ2-7
CASSLEQGQGYEQYF
TGTGCCAGCAGCTTAGAACAGGGACAGGGCTACGAGCAGTACTTC
>TRBD1|NA|TRBV28|TRBJ1-3
CASSLGKKGAPGNTIYF
TGTGCCAGCAGTTTAGGGAAGAAGGGGGCGCCTGGAAACACCATATATTTT
>TRBD1|NA|TRBV7-9|TRBJ2-3
CASSPLNRDRPPDTQYF
TGTGCCAGCAGCCCCCTAAACCGGGACAGGCCCCCAGATACGCAGTATTTT
>NA|NA|TRBV2|TRBJ2-2
CASSGADTNTGELFF
TGTGCCAGCAGTGGGGCAGATACGAACACCGGGGAGCTGTTTTTT
>TRBD1|NA|TRBV7-8|TRBJ1-2
CASSSLPRQGDLWGYTF
TGTGCCAGCAGCTCCTTACCTCGACAGGGGGACCTATGGGGCTACACCTTC
>TRBD2|NA|TRBV7-3|TRBJ2-1
CASSFGGARDEQFF
TGTGCCAGCAGCTTCGGGGGGGCCAGAGATGAGCAGTTCTTC
>TRBD1|once|TRBV19|TRBJ1-4
CASRGQKNEKLFF
TGTGCCAGTCGGGGACAGAAGAATGAAAAACTGTTTTTT
>NA|NA|TRBV6-6|TRBJ2-7
CASRGARDTSSYEQYF
TGTGCCAGCAGGGGGGCCCGGGACACGAGCTCCTACGAGCAGTACTTC
>NA|NA|TRBV5-1|TRBJ1-1
CASSWTEGTEAFF
TGCGCCAGCAGCTGGACAGAGGGGACTGAAGCTTTCTTT
>TRBD2|NA|TRBV6-5|TRBJ2-1
CASKKGLGVYNEQFF
TGTGCCAGCAAAAAGGGACTAGGGGTATACAATGAGCAGTTCTTC
>NA|NA|TRBV4-3|TRBJ1-2
CASSPATRGRVGYTF
TGCGCCAGCAGCCCAGCAACCCGCGGCAGGGTTGGCTACACCTTC
>TRBD2|NA|TRBV7-3|TRBJ2-1
CASSRSGFSYNEQFF
TGTGCCAGCAGCCGTAGCGGGTTTTCCTACAATGAGCAGTTCTTC
>NA|NA|TRBV28|TRBJ2-7
CASARQYEQYF
TGTGCCAGCGCGAGACAGTACGAGCAGTACTTC
>NA|NA|TRBV28|TRBJ1-5
CASSLRGRTSQPQHF
TGTGCCAGCAGTTTACGAGGGAGGACATCTCAGCCCCAGCATTTT
>NA|NA|TRBV5-4|TRBJ2-2
CASSLYGGTGELFF
TGTGCCAGCAGCTTGTACGGGGGAACCGGGGAGCTGTTTTTT
>NA|NA|TRBV5-1|TRBJ1-4
CASSLAAANEKLFF
TGCGCCAGCAGCTTGGCGGCGGCTAATGAAAAACTGTTTTTT
>NA|NA|TRBV5-8|TRBJ1-5
CASSLATASYSNQPQHF
TGTGCCAGCAGCTTGGCGACAGCCTCATATAGCAATCAGCCCCAGCATTTT
>TRBD2|NA|TRBV28|TRBJ2-1
CASSVPGLAYEQFF
TGTGCCAGCAGTGTTCCGGGACTAGCTTATGAGCAGTTCTTC
>NA|once|TRBV18|TRBJ1-5
CASSAGNNQPQHF
TGTGCCAGCTCCGCAGGGAACAATCAGCCCCAGCATTTT
>NA|few|TRBV28|TRBJ1-2
CASSATGPYYGYTF
TGTGCCAGCAGTGCTACAGGGCCCTACTATGGCTACACCTTC
>NA|few|TRBV4-3|TRBJ1-3
CASSLTYRSSGNTIYF
TGCGCCAGCAGCCTCACCTACAGGAGCTCTGGAAACACCATATATTTT
>NA|NA|TRBV7-9|TRBJ2-1
CASSLAGGPYNEQFF
TGTGCCAGCAGCTTAGCGGGGGGGCCCTACAATGAGCAGTTCTTC
>NA|NA|TRBV5-1|TRBJ2-1
CASSLVGGNEQFF
TGCGCCAGCAGCTTGGTTGGCGGGAATGAGCAGTTCTTC
>NA|NA|TRBV12-5|TRBJ2-5
CASGLGYREQETQYF
TGTGCTAGTGGTTTGGGATACAGGGAGCAAGAGACCCAGTACTTC